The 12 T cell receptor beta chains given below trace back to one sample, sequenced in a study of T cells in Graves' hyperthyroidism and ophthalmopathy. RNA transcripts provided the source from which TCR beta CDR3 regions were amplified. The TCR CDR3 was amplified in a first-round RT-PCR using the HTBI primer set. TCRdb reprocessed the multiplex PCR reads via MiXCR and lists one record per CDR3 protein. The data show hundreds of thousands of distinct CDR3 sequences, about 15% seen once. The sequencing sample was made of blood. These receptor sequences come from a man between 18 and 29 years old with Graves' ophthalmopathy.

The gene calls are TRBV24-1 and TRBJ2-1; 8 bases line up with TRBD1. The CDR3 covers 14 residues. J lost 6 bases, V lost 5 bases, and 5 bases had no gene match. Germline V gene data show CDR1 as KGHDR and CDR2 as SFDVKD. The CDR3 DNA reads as TGTGCCACCAGTGGCAGGGGGCAGGGCAATGAGCAGTTCTTC. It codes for CATSGRGQGNEQFF.

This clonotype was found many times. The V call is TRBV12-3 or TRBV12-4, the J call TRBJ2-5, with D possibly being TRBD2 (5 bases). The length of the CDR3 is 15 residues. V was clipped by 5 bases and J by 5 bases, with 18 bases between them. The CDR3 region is CASSPQRTSPETQYF. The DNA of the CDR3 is TGTGCCAGCAGTCCACAGAGGACTTCTCCGGAGACCCAGTACTTC.

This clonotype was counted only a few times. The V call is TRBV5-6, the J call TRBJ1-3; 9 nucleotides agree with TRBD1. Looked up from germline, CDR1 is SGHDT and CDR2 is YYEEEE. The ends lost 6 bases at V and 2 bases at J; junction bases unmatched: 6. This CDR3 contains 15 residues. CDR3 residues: CASKTGGLAGNTIYF. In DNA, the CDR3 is TGTGCCAGCAAAACAGGGGGCTTAGCTGGAAACACCATATATTTT.

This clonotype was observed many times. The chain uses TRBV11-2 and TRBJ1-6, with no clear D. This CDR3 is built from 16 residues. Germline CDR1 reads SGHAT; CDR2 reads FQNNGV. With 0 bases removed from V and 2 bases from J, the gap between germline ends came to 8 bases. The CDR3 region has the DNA TGTGCCAGCAGCTTAGAAGTCGACCCCTATAATTCACCCCTCCACTTT. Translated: CASSLEVDPYNSPLHF.

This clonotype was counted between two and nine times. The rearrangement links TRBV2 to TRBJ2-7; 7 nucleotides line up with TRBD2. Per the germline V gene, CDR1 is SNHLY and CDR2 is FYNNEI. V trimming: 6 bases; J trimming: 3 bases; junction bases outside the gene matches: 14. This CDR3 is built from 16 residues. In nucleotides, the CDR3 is TGTGCCAGCAGACCCACGGGGGGTGGGGGGAACTACGAGCAGTACTTC. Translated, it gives CASRPTGGGGNYEQYF.

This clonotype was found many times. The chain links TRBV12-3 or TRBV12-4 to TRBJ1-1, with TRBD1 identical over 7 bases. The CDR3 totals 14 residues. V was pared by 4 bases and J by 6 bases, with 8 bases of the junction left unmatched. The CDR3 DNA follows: TGTGCCAGCAGTTACACAACAGGGGTCGCTGAAGCTTTCTTT. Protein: CASSYTTGVAEAFF.

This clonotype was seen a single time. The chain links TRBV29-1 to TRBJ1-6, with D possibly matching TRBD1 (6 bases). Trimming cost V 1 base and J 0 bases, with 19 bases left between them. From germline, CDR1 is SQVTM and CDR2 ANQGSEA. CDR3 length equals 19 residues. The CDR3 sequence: CSVEVSAGEKGSYNSPLHF. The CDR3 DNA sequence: TGCAGCGTTGAAGTAAGTGCAGGGGAGAAAGGCTCCTATAATTCACCCCTCCACTTT.

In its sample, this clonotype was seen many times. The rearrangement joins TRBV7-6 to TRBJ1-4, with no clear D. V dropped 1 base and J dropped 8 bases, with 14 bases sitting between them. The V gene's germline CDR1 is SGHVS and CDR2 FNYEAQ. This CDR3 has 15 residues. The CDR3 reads CASSLGPQGIEKLFF. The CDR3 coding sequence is TGTGCCAGCAGCTTAGGTCCCCAAGGGATCGAAAAACTGTTTTTT.

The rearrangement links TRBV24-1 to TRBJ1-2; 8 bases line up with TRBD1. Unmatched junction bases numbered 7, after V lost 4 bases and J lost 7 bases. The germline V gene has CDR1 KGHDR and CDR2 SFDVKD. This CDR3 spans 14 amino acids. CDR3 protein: CATSDPTGGLGYTF. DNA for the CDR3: TGTGCCACCAGTGACCCCACAGGGGGTCTTGGCTACACCTTC.

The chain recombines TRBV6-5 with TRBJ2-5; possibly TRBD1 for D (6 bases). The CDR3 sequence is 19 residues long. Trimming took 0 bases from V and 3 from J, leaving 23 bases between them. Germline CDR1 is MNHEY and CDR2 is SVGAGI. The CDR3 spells CASSYSSLGDITTEETQYF. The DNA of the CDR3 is TGTGCCAGCAGTTACTCGAGTCTCGGGGACATAACGACTGAAGAGACCCAGTACTTC.

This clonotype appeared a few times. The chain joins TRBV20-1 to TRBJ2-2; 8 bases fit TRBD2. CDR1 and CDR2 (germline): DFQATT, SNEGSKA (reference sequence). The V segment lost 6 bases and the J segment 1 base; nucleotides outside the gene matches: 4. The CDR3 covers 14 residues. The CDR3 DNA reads TGCAGTGCCGCTAGCGGGCGGAACACCGGGGAGCTGTTTTTT. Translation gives CSAASGRNTGELFF.

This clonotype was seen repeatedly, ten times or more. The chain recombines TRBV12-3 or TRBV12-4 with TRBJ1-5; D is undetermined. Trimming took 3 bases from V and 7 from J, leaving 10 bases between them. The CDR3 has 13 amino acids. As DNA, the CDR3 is TGTGCCAGCAGTTTCTCTGAGGCACAGCCCCAGCATTTT. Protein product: CASSFSEAQPQHF.